The source of this T cell receptor (beta chain) is a study of T-cell reconstitution after alpha-beta-depleted transplantation in children. The TCRbeta library was prepared with unique molecular identifiers. One entry per CDR3 protein, called by TCRdb with MiXCR from the PCR reads. This table holds 450,000 to 600,000 distinct CDR3 sequences, around 20% found once. CDR1 is SEHNR and CDR2 is FQNEAQ in the germline V gene (reference sequence). This CDR3 comprises 13 residues. The germline V and J ends were trimmed by 6 bases and 9 bases, with 15 bases remaining between them. The material was PBMCs from the stem cell graft donor, obtained from the stem cell graft. This chain connects TRBV7-9 to TRBJ1-5; perhaps TRBD1 as D (5 bases). The TCR sequence derives from a human donor who donated a stem cell graft to a child with acute lymphoblastic leukemia. The DNA of the CDR3 is TGTGCCAGCAGTCGGGACTCCCGAGGGCCCCAGCATTTT. Protein sequence: CASSRDSRGPQHF.